Here is one TCR beta chain with its context. Its specificity is not known. The PCR ran on 60 Vbeta and 13 Jbeta primers. Assay: immunoSEQ multiplex PCR; the TCRdb copy retains only in-frame clones and omits some. The table lists approximately 100,000 clones, 9.5% to 13% of them singletons. The data were taken from a study of cytomegalovirus exposure and HLA in healthy donors. With V trimmed by 4 bases and J by 2 bases, 8 bases remained unmatched. This CDR3 comprises 16 residues. CDR1 SGDLS and CDR2 YYNGEE come from the germline V gene. Points from the study as a whole: The authors listed about 170 TCR beta chains as cytomegalovirus-associated. A later analysis reportedly found fewer N-insertions in an Asian-associated ancestry cluster than the approximately 700-donor mean. Reportedly, TCR beta sequences accurately predicted HLA-A and HLA-B alleles in most subjects.

V usage is TRBV9 and J usage is TRBJ2-5; 10 nucleotides line up with TRBD1. The clonotype originates from a man aged 35 to 55 in good health and CMV-seropositive. The specimen sequenced was PBMCs. The CDR3 sequence is CASSFSGTGAQETQYF. The CDR3 DNA reads TGTGCCAGCAGCTTTTCCGGGACAGGGGCTCAAGAGACCCAGTACTTC.